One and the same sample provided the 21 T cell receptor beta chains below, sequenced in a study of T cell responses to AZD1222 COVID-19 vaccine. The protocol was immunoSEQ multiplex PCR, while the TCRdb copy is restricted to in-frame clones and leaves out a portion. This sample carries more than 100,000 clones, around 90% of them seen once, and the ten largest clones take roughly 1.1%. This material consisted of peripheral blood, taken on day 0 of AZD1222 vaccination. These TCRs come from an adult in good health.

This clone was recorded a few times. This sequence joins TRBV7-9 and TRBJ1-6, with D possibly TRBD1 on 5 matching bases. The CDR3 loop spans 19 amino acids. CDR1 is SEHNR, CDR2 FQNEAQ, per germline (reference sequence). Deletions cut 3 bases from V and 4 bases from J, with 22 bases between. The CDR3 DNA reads TGTGCCAGCAGCTTCTCGGTGGTTCAGGGTGCCCTTTATAATTCACCCCTCCACTTT. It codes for CASSFSVVQGALYNSPLHF.

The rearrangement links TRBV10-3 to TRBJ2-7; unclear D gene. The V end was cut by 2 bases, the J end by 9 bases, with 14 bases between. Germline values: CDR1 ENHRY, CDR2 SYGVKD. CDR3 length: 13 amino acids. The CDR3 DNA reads TGTGCCATCAGTGAGACCTATAGAGTGGGGCAGTACTTC. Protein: CAISETYRVGQYF.

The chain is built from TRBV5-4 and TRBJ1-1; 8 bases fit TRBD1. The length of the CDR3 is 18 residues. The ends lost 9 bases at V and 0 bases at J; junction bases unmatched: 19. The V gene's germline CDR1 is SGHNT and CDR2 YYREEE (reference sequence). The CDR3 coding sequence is TGTGCCACCAACAGAAAACCGGGACAGGCATCGATGAACACTGAAGCTTTCTTT. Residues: CATNRKPGQASMNTEAFF.

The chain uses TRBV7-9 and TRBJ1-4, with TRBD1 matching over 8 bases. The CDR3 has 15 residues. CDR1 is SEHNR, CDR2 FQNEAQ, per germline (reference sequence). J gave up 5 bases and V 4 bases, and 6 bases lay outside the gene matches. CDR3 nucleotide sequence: TGTGCCAGCAGCTCCGGGAACAGGGGGAATGAAAAACTGTTTTTT. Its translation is CASSSGNRGNEKLFF.

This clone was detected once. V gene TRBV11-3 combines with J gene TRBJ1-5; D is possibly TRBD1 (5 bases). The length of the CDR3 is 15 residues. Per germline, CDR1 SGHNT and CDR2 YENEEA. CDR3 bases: TGTGCAAAACCGGGACCACAGGTAGGCAATCAGCCCCAGCATTTT. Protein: CAKPGPQVGNQPQHF.

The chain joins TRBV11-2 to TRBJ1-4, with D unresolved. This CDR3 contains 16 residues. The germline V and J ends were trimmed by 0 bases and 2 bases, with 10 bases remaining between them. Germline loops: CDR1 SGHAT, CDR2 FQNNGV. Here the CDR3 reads CASSLEVGGTNEKLFF. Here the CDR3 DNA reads TGTGCCAGCAGCTTAGAAGTGGGAGGTACTAATGAAAAACTGTTTTTT.

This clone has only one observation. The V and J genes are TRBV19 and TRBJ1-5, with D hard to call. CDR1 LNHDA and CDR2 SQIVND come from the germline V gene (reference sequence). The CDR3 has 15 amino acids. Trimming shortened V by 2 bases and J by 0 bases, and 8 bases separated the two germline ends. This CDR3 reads CASSIPNYSNQPQHF. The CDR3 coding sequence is TGTGCCAGTAGTATACCGAACTATAGCAATCAGCCCCAGCATTTT.

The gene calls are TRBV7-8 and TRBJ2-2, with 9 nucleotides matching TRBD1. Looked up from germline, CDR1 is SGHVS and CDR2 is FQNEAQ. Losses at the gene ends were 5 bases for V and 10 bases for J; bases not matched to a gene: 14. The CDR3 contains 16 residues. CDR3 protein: CASSQLRTGALLELFF. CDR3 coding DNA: TGTGCCAGCAGCCAACTTAGGACAGGGGCCCTTTTGGAGCTGTTTTTT.

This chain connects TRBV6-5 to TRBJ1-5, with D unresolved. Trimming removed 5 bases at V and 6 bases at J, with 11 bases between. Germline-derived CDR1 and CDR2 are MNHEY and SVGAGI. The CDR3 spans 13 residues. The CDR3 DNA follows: TGTGCCAGCAGTCCTCCTACTGTTCAGCCCCAGCATTTT. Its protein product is CASSPPTVQPQHF.

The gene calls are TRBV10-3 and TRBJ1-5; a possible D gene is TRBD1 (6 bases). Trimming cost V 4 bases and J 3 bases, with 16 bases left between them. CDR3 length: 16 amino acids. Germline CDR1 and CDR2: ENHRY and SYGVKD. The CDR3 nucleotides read TGTGCCATCAGTGGGGCTGACAGGTCGTTCAATCAGCCCCAGCATTTT. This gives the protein CAISGADRSFNQPQHF.

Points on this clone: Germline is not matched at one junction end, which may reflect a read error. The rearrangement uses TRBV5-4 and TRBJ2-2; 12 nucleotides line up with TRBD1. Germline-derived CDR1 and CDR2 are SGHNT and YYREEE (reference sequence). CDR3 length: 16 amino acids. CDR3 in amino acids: CASRLGQGASAGELFF. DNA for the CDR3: TGTGCCAGCAGGTTGGGACAGGGGGCGTCGGCCGGGGAGCTGTTTTTT. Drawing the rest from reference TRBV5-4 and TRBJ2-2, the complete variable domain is ETGVTQSPTHLIKTRGQQVTLRCSSQSGHNTVSWYQQALGQGPQFIFQYYREEENGRGNFPPRFSGLQFPNYSSELNVNALELDDSALYLCASRLGQGASAGELFFGEGSRLTVL.

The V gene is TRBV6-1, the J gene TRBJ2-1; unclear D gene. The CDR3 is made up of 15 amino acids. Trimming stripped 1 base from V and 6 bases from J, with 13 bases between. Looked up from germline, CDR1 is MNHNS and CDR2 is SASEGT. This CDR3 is CASSEGPHPRNEQFF. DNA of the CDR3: TGTGCCAGCAGTGAAGGCCCTCACCCACGCAATGAGCAGTTCTTC.

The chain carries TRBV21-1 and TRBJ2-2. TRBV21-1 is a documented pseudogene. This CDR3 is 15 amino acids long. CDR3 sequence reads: CASSNRRITTGELFF. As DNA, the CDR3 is TGTGCCAGCAGCAATCGTAGGATTACCACCGGGGAGCTGTTTTTT.

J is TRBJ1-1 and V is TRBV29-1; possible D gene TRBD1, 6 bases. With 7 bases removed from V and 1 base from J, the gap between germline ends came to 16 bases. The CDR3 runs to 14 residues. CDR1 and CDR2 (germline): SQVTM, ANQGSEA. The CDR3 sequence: CSAKAGVGNTEAFF. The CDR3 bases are TGCAGCGCCAAAGCAGGGGTGGGGAACACTGAAGCTTTCTTT.

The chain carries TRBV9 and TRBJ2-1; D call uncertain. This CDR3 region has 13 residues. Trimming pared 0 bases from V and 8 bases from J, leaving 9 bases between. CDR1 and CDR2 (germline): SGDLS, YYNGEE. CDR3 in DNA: TGTGCCAGCAGCGTAGGGGGATTTGATGAGCAGTTCTTC. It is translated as CASSVGGFDEQFF.

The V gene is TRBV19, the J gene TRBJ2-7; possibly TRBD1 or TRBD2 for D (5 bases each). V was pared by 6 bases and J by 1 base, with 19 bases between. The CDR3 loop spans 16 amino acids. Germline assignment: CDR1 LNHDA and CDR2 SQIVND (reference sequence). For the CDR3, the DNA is TGTGCCAGTAGCAACGCTCAGGGAGCCACTTCCTACGAGCAGTACTTC. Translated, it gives CASSNAQGATSYEQYF.

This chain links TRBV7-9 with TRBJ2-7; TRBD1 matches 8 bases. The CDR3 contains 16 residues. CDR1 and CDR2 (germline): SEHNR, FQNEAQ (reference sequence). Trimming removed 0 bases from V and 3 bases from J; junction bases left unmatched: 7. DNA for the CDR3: TGTGCCAGCAGCTTAGCCCCGGCAGGGGGCTACTACGAGCAGTACTTC. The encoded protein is CASSLAPAGGYYEQYF.

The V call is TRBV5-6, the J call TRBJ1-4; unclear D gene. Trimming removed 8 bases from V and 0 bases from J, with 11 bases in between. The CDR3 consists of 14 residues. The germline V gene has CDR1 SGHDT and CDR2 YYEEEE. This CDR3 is CARPLRATNEKLFF. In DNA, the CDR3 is TGTGCCAGACCCCTAAGGGCAACTAATGAAAAACTGTTTTTT.

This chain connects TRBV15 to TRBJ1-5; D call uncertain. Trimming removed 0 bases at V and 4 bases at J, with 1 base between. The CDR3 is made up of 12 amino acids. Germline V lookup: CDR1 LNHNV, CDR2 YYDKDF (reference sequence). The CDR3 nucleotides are TGTGCCACCAGCAGAGATAATCAGCCCCAGCATTTT. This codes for CATSRDNQPQHF.

The CDR3 sequence is CASKRTGHEKLFF. As DNA, the CDR3 is TGTGCCAGCAAGAGGACAGGGCATGAAAAACTGTTTTTT. The genes are TRBV27 and TRBJ1-4, with 8 bases lining up with TRBD1. Trimming removed 7 bases from V and 6 bases from J; junction bases left unmatched: 4. This CDR3 is built from 13 residues. CDR1 is MNHEY and CDR2 is SMNVEV in the germline V gene (reference sequence).

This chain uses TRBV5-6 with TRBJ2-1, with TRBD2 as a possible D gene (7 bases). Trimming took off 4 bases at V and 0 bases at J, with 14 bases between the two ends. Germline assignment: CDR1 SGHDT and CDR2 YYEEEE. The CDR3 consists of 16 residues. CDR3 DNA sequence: TGTGCCAGCAGCCGGAGGGGGGGCTTCTCCTACAATGAGCAGTTCTTC. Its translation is CASSRRGGFSYNEQFF.